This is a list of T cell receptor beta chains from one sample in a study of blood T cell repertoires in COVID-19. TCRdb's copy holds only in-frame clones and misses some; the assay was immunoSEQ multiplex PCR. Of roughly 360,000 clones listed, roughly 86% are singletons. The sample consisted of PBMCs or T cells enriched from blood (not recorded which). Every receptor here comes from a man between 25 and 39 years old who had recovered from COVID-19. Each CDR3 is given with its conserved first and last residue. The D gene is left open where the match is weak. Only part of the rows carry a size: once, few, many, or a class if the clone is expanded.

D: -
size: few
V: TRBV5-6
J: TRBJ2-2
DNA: TGTGCCAGCAGCTTTGTACGCGGCACCGGGGAGCTGTTTTTT
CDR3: CASSFVRGTGELFF

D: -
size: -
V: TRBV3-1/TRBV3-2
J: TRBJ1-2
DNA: TGTGCCAGCAGCCCCCGGTACAAGGGGGTCCCTAACTATGGCTACACCTTC
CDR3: CASSPRYKGVPNYGYTF

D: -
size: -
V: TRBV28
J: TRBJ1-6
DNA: TGTGCCAGCCTGGGACTGAGCTCCTATAATTCACCCCTCCACTTT
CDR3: CASLGLSSYNSPLHF

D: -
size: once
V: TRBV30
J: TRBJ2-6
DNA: TGTGCCTGGAGTGTAAATATGTACAGGGTGTCTGGGGCCAACGTCCTGACTTTC
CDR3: CAWSVNMYRVSGANVLTF

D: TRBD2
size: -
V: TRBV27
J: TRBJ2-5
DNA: TGTGCCAGCAGTCTCCTGGGGCGGGGGGCCCTCCAAGAGACCCAGTACTTC
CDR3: CASSLLGRGALQETQYF

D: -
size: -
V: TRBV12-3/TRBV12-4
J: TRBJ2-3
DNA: TGTGCCAGCAGTTTCAGTCGATCGGATACGCAGTATTTT
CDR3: CASSFSRSDTQYF

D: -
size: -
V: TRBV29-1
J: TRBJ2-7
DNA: TGCAGCGTTGGAAGGACAGAAGGGGAGCAGTACTTC
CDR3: CSVGRTEGEQYF

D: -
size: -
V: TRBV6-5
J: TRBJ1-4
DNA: TGTGCCAGCAGTACATCGTCCAGGGAAAAACTGTTTTTT
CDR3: CASSTSSREKLFF

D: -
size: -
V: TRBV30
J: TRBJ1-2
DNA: TGTGCCTGGGAACCCGGGGGAGATCTTAACTATGGCTACACCTTC
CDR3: CAWEPGGDLNYGYTF

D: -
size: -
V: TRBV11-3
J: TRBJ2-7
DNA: TGTGCCAGCAGCTTAAGGAGCTCCTACGAGCAGTACTTC
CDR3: CASSLRSSYEQYF

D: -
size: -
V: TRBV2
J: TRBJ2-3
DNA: TGTGCCAGCCGCCCCGGGGGTACGGCCACAGATACGCAGTATTTT
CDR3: CASRPGGTATDTQYF

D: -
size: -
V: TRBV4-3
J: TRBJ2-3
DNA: TGCGCCAGCAGCCCACAGGCGGGGTTGACAGATACGCAGTATTTT
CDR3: CASSPQAGLTDTQYF

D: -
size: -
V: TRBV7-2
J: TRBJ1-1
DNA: TGTGCCAGCCCGAGTACGGTAAAGGGGTTAAGGACTGAAGCTTTCTTT
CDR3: CASPSTVKGLRTEAFF

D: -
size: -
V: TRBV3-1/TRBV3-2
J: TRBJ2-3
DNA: TGTGCCGCAGGCGTGGTCACAGCGGTCCATACGCAGTATTTT
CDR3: CAAGVVTAVHTQYF

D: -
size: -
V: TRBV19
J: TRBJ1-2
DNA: TGTGCCAGTAGTGTAAGCTACTATGGCTACACCTTC
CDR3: CASSVSYYGYTF

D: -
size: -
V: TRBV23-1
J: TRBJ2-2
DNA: TGCGCCAGCCAGCACCGACCCCTGCCGCGGCAGGGTGGCACCGGGGAGCTGTTTTTT
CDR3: CASQHRPLPRQGGTGELFF

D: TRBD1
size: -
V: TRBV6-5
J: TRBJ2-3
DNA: TGTGCCAGCAGTTACGACAGGGGTGGCACAGATACGCAGTATTTT
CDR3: CASSYDRGGTDTQYF

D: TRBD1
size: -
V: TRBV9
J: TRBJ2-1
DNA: TGTGCCAGCAGCGAAACCGGGACAGGGCTATACAATGAGCAGTTCTTC
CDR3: CASSETGTGLYNEQFF

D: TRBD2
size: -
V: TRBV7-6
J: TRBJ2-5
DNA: TGTGCCAGCAGCCCCCGGGGGGTAGAGACCCAGTACTTC
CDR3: CASSPRGVETQYF

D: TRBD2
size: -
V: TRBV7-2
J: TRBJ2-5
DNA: TGTGCCAGCACCCTGGGAAGCGGGGGCCGTCAAGAGACCCAGTACTTC
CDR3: CASTLGSGGRQETQYF

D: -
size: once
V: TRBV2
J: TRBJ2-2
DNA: TGTGCCAGCAGTTCCCACAGGAACACCGGGGAGCTGTTTTTT
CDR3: CASSSHRNTGELFF

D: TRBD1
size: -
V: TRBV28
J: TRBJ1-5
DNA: TGTGCCAGCAGTTTCACAGGGGGGGGCAATCAGCCCCAGCATTTT
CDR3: CASSFTGGGNQPQHF

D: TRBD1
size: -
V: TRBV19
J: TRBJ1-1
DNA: TGTGCCAGTCACACGGGACAGCTGAACACTGAAGCTTTCTTT
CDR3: CASHTGQLNTEAFF

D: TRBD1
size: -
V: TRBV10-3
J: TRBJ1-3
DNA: TGTGCCATCAGAAAGACAGGGGGCGAAAACACCATATATTTT
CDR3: CAIRKTGGENTIYF

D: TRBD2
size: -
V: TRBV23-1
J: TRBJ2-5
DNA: TGCGCCAGCACCTTGCGCAGGCAGCGGGGGGAGACCCAGTACTTC
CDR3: CASTLRRQRGETQYF

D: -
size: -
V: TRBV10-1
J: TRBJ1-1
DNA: TGCGCCAGCAGTGAACGACAGACGAACACTGAAGCTTTCTTT
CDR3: CASSERQTNTEAFF

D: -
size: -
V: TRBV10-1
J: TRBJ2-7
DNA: TGCGCCAGCAGTGAGTCGATGGGCCCAAGCTCCTACGAGCAGTACTTC
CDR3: CASSESMGPSSYEQYF

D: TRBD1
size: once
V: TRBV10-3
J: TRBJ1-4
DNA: TGTGCCATCGCTAAGGGGGCGACTAATGAAAAACTGTTTTTT
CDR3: CAIAKGATNEKLFF

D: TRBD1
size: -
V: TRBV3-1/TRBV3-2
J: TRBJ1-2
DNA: TGTGCCAGCAGCCGCGCAGCAGGGGGGTATGGCTACACCTTC
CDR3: CASSRAAGGYGYTF

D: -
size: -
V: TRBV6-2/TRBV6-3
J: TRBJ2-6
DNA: TGTGCCAGCAGTTACGCCGGTGCTGGGGCCAACGTCCTGACTTTC
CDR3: CASSYAGAGANVLTF

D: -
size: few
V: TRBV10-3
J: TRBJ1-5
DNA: TGTGCCATCAGTGAGACGGGGGATAGCAATCAGCCCCAGCATTTT
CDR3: CAISETGDSNQPQHF

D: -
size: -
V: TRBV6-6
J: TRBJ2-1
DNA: TGTGCCAGCAGTTCCAATCAAAAGCAGTTCTTC
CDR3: CASSSNQKQFF

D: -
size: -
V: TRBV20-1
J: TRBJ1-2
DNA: TGCAGTGCTGCGGGGCTCTATGGCTACACCTTC
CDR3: CSAAGLYGYTF

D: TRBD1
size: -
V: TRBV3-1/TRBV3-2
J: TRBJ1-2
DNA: TGTGCCAGCAGTCTACAGGGGGCCTATGGCTACACCTTC
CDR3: CASSLQGAYGYTF

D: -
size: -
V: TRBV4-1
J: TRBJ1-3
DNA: TGCGCCAGCAGCCACATCCTAAGAAGGACAAAAAGAAACACCATATATTTT
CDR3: CASSHILRRTKRNTIYF

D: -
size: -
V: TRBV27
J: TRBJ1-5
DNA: TGTGCCAGCAGTTTAAACTGGGCAGCTCTGGACAATCAGCCCCAGCATTTT
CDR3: CASSLNWAALDNQPQHF

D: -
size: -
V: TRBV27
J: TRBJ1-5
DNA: TGTGCCAGCGGACAGCAAAATCAGCCCCAGCATTTT
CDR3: CASGQQNQPQHF

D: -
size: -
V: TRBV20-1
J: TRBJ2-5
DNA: TGCAGTGCTAGTGGGGTAGGGCGGGAAGAGACCCAGTACTTC
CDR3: CSASGVGREETQYF

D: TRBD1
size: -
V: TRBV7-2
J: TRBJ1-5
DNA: TGTGCCAGCAGCCGGGGATGGACAGGGCAGGGGCAGCCCCAGCATTTT
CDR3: CASSRGWTGQGQPQHF

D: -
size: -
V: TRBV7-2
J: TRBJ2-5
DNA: TGTGCCAGCAGCTTACTCACCGGCACCGCGGGGACCCAGTACTTC
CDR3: CASSLLTGTAGTQYF

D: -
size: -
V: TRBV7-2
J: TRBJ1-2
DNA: TGTGCCAGCAGCTTAAGGACAGTAGGTGGCTACACCTTC
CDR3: CASSLRTVGGYTF

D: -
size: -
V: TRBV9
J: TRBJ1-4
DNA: TGTGCCAGCAGCGTTGGTCCAGTAACTAATGAAAAACTGTTTTTT
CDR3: CASSVGPVTNEKLFF

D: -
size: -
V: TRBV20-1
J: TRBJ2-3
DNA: TGCAGTGTACTAGCAGATACGCAGTATTTT
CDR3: CSVLADTQYF

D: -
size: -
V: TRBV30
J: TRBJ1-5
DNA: TGTGCCTGGTCATACGGAGAGATCAATCAGCCCCAGCATTTT
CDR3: CAWSYGEINQPQHF

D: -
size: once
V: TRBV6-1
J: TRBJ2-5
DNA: TGTGCCAGCGTCCTTGCTGCCCGAGGCGAGACCCAGTACTTC
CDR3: CASVLAARGETQYF

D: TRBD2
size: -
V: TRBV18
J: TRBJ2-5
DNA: TGTGCCAGCTCACCGACGGGGGGGGAGGGGATGGAGACCCAGTACTTC
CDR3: CASSPTGGEGMETQYF

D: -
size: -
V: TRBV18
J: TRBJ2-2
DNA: TGTGCCAGCCCCCGGGGGAACACCGGGGAGCTGTTTTTT
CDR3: CASPRGNTGELFF

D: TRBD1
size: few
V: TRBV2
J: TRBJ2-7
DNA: TGTGCCAGCAGGTCCCTCCCGGGACAGGGAGTGAGCGAGCAGTACTTC
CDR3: CASRSLPGQGVSEQYF

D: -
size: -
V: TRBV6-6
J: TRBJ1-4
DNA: TGTGCCAGCAGTCCTCCCACCGGGGGGGTGGGAGTAAAGGAAAAACTGTTTTTT
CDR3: CASSPPTGGVGVKEKLFF

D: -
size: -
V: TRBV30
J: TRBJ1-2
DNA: TGTGCCTGGAGAACTCGGGGGGGCTCGGGCTACACCTTC
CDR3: CAWRTRGGSGYTF

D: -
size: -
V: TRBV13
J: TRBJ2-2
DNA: TGTGCCAGCAGCTTACACGGCGGGAACACCGGGGAGCTGTTTTTT
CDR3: CASSLHGGNTGELFF

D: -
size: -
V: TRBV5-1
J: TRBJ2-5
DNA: TGCGCCAGCAGCTTGGCGACAGGAGGACAAGAGACCCAGTACTTC
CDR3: CASSLATGGQETQYF

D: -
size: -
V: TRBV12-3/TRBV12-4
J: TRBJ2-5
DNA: TGTGCCAGCAGCTCAGACAGTGGGGAGACCCAGTACTTC
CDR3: CASSSDSGETQYF

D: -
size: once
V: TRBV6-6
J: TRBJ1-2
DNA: TGTGCCAGCAGGACGGGACATACAGCTAACTATGGCTACACCTTC
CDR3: CASRTGHTANYGYTF

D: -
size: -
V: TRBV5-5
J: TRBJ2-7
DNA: TGTGCCAGCAGCTTCAGTATCTACGAGCAGTACTTC
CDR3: CASSFSIYEQYF

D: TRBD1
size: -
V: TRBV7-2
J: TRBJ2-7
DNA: TGTGCCAGCAGCACCGCAGGGGGCTCCTACGAGCAGTACTTC
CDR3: CASSTAGGSYEQYF

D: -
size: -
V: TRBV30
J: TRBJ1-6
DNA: TGTGCCTGGAAACCCTCGGGTAATTCACCCCTCCACTTT
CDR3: CAWKPSGNSPLHF

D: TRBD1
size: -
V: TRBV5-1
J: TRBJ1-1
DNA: TGCGCCAGCAGCCCCTCCGACAGGGTAGGTCCTGAAGCTTTCTTT
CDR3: CASSPSDRVGPEAFF

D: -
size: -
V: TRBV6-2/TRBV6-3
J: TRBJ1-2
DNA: TGTGCCAGCAGTTACTGGGCTGAGGGCTATGGCTACACCTTC
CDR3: CASSYWAEGYGYTF

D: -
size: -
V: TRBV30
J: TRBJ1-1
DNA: TGTGCCTGGAGTGTAGTGGGTGGAGTGAAAGCTTTCTTT
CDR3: CAWSVVGGVKAFF